This T cell receptor (beta chain) derives from a study of cytomegalovirus exposure and HLA in healthy donors. Broader study findings: In all likelihood, a cluster of highly shared sequence variants was a sequencing artifact.

Turning to this clone: Its antigen remains unknown.

The germline gives CDR1 GTSNPN, CDR2 SVGIG (reference sequence). Trimming took off 0 bases at V and 0 bases at J, with 3 bases between the two ends. CDR3 size: 14 residues. PCR used 60 Vbeta primers and 13 Jbeta primers. This table comes from immunoSEQ multiplex PCR, and its TCRdb copy is limited to in-frame clones, with some not included. Here the sample spans more than 95,000 clones, around 70% being singletons. The sequence was obtained from a man aged 25-45 years in good health and CMV-seronegative. The specimen sequenced was PBMCs. This chain connects TRBV30 to TRBJ1-6, with D unclear. In DNA, the CDR3 is TGTGCCTGGAGTGTGAGCTCCTATAATTCACCCCTCCACTTT. Translating it yields CAWSVSSYNSPLHF.